This T cell receptor beta chain was sequenced in a study of blood T cell repertoires in COVID-19. Overall study context: The origin of the acute and convalescent COVID-19 samples was the United States, Italy and Spain. Sources were T cells, B-cell-depleted T cells, or PBMCs; the material itself was cDNA or gDNA.

The authors' processing: The authors estimated nucleated cell counts from reference gene primer amplification. Sequencing was performed with immunoSEQ multiplex PCR; in TCRdb, only in-frame clones are kept and a portion is missing. D and trimming were read from the DNA, whereas the V and J calls and clone size are those reported in that table. This table has 100,000 to 150,000 clones, 85% appearing once. The length of the CDR3 is 16 residues. Germline loops: CDR1 SGHRS, CDR2 YFSETQ. The V segment lost 2 bases and the J segment 0 bases; nucleotides outside the gene matches: 2. This rearrangement joins TRBV5-1 to TRBJ2-3; 11 bases line up with TRBD2. Sequences were obtained from peripheral blood. The clonotype was recovered from a woman over 75 with acute or convalescent COVID-19. This CDR3 is CASSFLAGGSTDTQYF. The CDR3 coding sequence is TGCGCCAGCAGCTTTTTAGCGGGGGGGAGCACAGATACGCAGTATTTT.